The present TCR beta chain was sequenced within a study of breast tumors, draining lymph nodes, adjacent tissues. Regarding the study as a whole: Tumor T cell lymph node origin was a supported hypothesis, not proven. Tumor and nontumor repertoires were significantly more similar in luminal-like than in basal-like breast cancer. Tumor TCR diversity was below lymph nodes but above nontumor tissue.

Each CDR3 protein gets one entry after TCRdb re-called the multiplex PCR reads with MiXCR. The sample includes some 140,000 distinct CDR3 sequences, around 20% of them seen just once. Axillary draining lymph nodes of breast cancer patients supplied the node samples. This clonotype was observed at least ten times. Its specificity is unknown. The sequenced sample was axillary lymph node tissue. This TCR was sampled from a female donor with breast cancer. Some clones in this sample may be carry-over from other donors' samples.

The CDR3 is CASSWTSGYNTGELFF. The DNA for the CDR3 is TGTGCCAGCAGTTGGACTAGCGGGTATAACACCGGGGAGCTGTTTTTT. V usage is TRBV12-3 or TRBV12-4 and J usage is TRBJ2-2; 11 nucleotides agree with TRBD2. V gave up 4 bases and J gave up 2 bases; unmatched junction bases: 3. CDR3 length: 16 amino acids.